This is a list of T cell receptor beta chains from one sample in a study of breast tumors, draining lymph nodes, adjacent tissues. TCRdb analysed the multiplex PCR reads with MiXCR anew, one entry per CDR3 protein. The sample holds more than 80,000 distinct CDR3 sequences, about 30% seen once. Sequencing used axillary lymph node tissue. The receptor source for this set is a female donor with breast cancer. Some clones in this sample may be carry-over from other donors' samples. Both conserved end residues are part of each CDR3. Fields, in order: D gene, V gene, clone size, J gene, CDR3 DNA, CDR3 protein. A D gene is named only where the DNA matches it firmly. A row's size may be missing; if present it is once, few, many or a size class.

d_gene: -
v_gene: TRBV7-9
abundance: many
j_gene: TRBJ1-5
CDR3nt: TGTGCCAGCAGCTTACAGGTCCAGGGCAAGGGTCAGCCCCAGCATTTT
CDR3aa: CASSLQVQGKGQPQHF

d_gene: -
v_gene: TRBV6-2/TRBV6-3
abundance: few
j_gene: TRBJ1-5
CDR3nt: TGTGCCAGCACCGACTCTTACATGGGGGGACGGAATCAGCCCCAGCATTTT
CDR3aa: CASTDSYMGGRNQPQHF

d_gene: -
v_gene: TRBV19
abundance: few
j_gene: TRBJ1-1
CDR3nt: TGTGCCAGTAGTATAGTTATAAGCAGACTAGGAAAAAACACTGAAGCTTTCTTT
CDR3aa: CASSIVISRLGKNTEAFF

d_gene: -
v_gene: TRBV14
abundance: many
j_gene: TRBJ1-6
CDR3nt: TGTGCCAGCAGCCTTAGTCTTTCACCCCTCCACTTT
CDR3aa: CASSLSLSPLHF

d_gene: -
v_gene: TRBV28
abundance: many
j_gene: TRBJ2-1
CDR3nt: TGTGCCAGCAGTTTTGTTCTTTACAATGAGCAGTTCTTC
CDR3aa: CASSFVLYNEQFF

d_gene: TRBD1
v_gene: TRBV7-6
abundance: many
j_gene: TRBJ2-1
CDR3nt: TGTGCCAGCAGCTTAGCTCTCGGGACAGGGATGCATGAGCAGTTCTTC
CDR3aa: CASSLALGTGMHEQFF

d_gene: TRBD1
v_gene: TRBV4-3
abundance: many
j_gene: TRBJ2-3
CDR3nt: TGCGCCAGCAGCCAAGGCCGGGACAGGGGGCAGGTAGATACGCAGTATTTT
CDR3aa: CASSQGRDRGQVDTQYF

d_gene: TRBD1
v_gene: TRBV4-2
abundance: many
j_gene: TRBJ1-5
CDR3nt: TGTGCCAGCAGCCAGGCAGGGGGAAGCAATCAGCCCCAGCATTTT
CDR3aa: CASSQAGGSNQPQHF

d_gene: TRBD1
v_gene: TRBV3-1
abundance: many
j_gene: TRBJ1-6
CDR3nt: TGTGCCAGCAGCCCCTCCGACAGGGGGGCTTCACCCCTCCACTTT
CDR3aa: CASSPSDRGASPLHF

d_gene: -
v_gene: TRBV3-1
abundance: many
j_gene: TRBJ2-3
CDR3nt: TGTGCCAGCAGCCAAGTGTTGGGAACGGGCGACGATACGCAGTATTTT
CDR3aa: CASSQVLGTGDDTQYF

d_gene: -
v_gene: TRBV20-1
abundance: many
j_gene: TRBJ2-5
CDR3nt: TGCGGTGCTTCTGGGGCGGAGACCCAGTACTTC
CDR3aa: CGASGAETQYF

d_gene: -
v_gene: TRBV12-3/TRBV12-4
abundance: -
j_gene: TRBJ1-1
CDR3nt: TGTGCCAGCAGTCACGGGGCGGCGGTTCGGGAAGCTTTCTTT
CDR3aa: CASSHGAAVREAFF

d_gene: -
v_gene: TRBV29-1
abundance: few
j_gene: TRBJ1-1
CDR3nt: TGCAGCGTTGAAAGGGGGGGGTGGGGGAACACTGAAGCTTTCTTT
CDR3aa: CSVERGGWGNTEAFF

d_gene: -
v_gene: TRBV11-2
abundance: -
j_gene: TRBJ2-3
CDR3nt: -
CDR3aa: CASSFYICSARRAASGVTDTQYF

d_gene: -
v_gene: TRBV29-1
abundance: -
j_gene: TRBJ2-5
CDR3nt: TGCAGGGACGAGGACTGGCGGGATGTGGAGGAGACCCAGTACTTC
CDR3aa: CRDEDWRDVEETQYF

d_gene: TRBD2
v_gene: TRBV20-1
abundance: many
j_gene: TRBJ2-1
CDR3nt: TGCAGTGCTACGGGACTAGCGGGATCAGGGATTAAAGGAAATGAGCAGTTCTTC
CDR3aa: CSATGLAGSGIKGNEQFF

d_gene: TRBD1
v_gene: TRBV27
abundance: many
j_gene: TRBJ2-3
CDR3nt: TGTGCCAGCAGTCCATCACCCGGGACAGCTTTTGGTACGCAGTATTTT
CDR3aa: CASSPSPGTAFGTQYF

d_gene: TRBD1
v_gene: TRBV7-2
abundance: -
j_gene: TRBJ2-1
CDR3nt: TGTGCCAGCAGCTTGTTAGGACAGGGGGCTACGTTTGAGCAGTTCTTC
CDR3aa: CASSLLGQGATFEQFF

d_gene: TRBD1
v_gene: TRBV6-6
abundance: many
j_gene: TRBJ1-4
CDR3nt: TGTGCCAGCAGTTACGGGGGACAGTCTAATGAAAAACTGTTTTTT
CDR3aa: CASSYGGQSNEKLFF

d_gene: -
v_gene: TRBV7-3
abundance: many
j_gene: TRBJ1-6
CDR3nt: TGTGCCAGCAGCTTTGGGGGGGATTCACCCCTCCACTTT
CDR3aa: CASSFGGDSPLHF

d_gene: -
v_gene: TRBV25-1
abundance: -
j_gene: TRBJ2-1
CDR3nt: TGTGCCAGCAGTGAACCGGGGGGCCCCTACAATGAGCAGTTCTTC
CDR3aa: CASSEPGGPYNEQFF

d_gene: -
v_gene: TRBV28
abundance: many
j_gene: TRBJ2-1
CDR3nt: TGTGCCAGCAGTTGGTTCCAGGCAGGGGACAATGAGCAGTTCTTC
CDR3aa: CASSWFQAGDNEQFF

d_gene: TRBD2
v_gene: TRBV15
abundance: -
j_gene: TRBJ2-1
CDR3nt: TGTGCCACCAGCAGAATGGGGACTAGCGGGACTACCTACAATGGGCAGTTCTTC
CDR3aa: CATSRMGTSGTTYNGQFF

d_gene: -
v_gene: TRBV12-3/TRBV12-4
abundance: many
j_gene: TRBJ2-3
CDR3nt: TGTGCCAGCAGTCGACGGGGCTTCGAGGCAGATACGCAGTATTTT
CDR3aa: CASSRRGFEADTQYF

d_gene: -
v_gene: TRBV7-9
abundance: many
j_gene: TRBJ2-1
CDR3nt: TGTGCCAGCAGCCTATTGGGACCGTACAATGAGCAGTTCTTC
CDR3aa: CASSLLGPYNEQFF

d_gene: -
v_gene: TRBV20-1
abundance: -
j_gene: TRBJ2-3
CDR3nt: TGCAGTGCTAGGTCGAGAAATCTTAGGGCCACAGATACGCGGTATTTT
CDR3aa: CSARSRNLRATDTRYF

d_gene: -
v_gene: TRBV14
abundance: -
j_gene: TRBJ2-5
CDR3nt: TGTGCCAGCAGGGGGAGAAGGGATAGCAATCAGCCCCAGTACTTC
CDR3aa: CASRGRRDSNQPQYF

d_gene: -
v_gene: TRBV6-1
abundance: many
j_gene: TRBJ1-6
CDR3nt: TGTGCCAGCAGTAGAGAGGGACTGAGTAATTCACCCCTCCACTTT
CDR3aa: CASSREGLSNSPLHF

d_gene: -
v_gene: TRBV7-8
abundance: many
j_gene: TRBJ1-1
CDR3nt: TGTGCCGTCTCAGGGCTCGGGACTGAAGCTTTCTTT
CDR3aa: CAVSGLGTEAFF

d_gene: TRBD1
v_gene: TRBV2
abundance: many
j_gene: TRBJ1-2
CDR3nt: TGTGCCAGCAGGGGGGGACAGTATGGCTACACCTTC
CDR3aa: CASRGGQYGYTF

d_gene: TRBD1
v_gene: TRBV7-6
abundance: -
j_gene: TRBJ1-1
CDR3nt: TGTGCCAGCAGCTCACCACTGGGACAGGACACTGAAGCTTTCTTT
CDR3aa: CASSSPLGQDTEAFF

d_gene: -
v_gene: TRBV15
abundance: many
j_gene: TRBJ1-1
CDR3nt: TGTGCCACCAGCAGAGATCGAGGACAGCGGTACGCTGAAGCTTTCTTT
CDR3aa: CATSRDRGQRYAEAFF

d_gene: -
v_gene: TRBV6-2/TRBV6-3
abundance: once
j_gene: TRBJ2-2
CDR3nt: TGTGCCAGCAGCTCCAGATACATAGGGACCGGGGAGCTGTTTTTT
CDR3aa: CASSSRYIGTGELFF

d_gene: TRBD2
v_gene: TRBV28
abundance: many
j_gene: TRBJ2-3
CDR3nt: TGTGCCAGCAGTTTAGCGGGAGAGTTGGATACGCAGTATTTT
CDR3aa: CASSLAGELDTQYF

d_gene: -
v_gene: TRBV6-5
abundance: few
j_gene: TRBJ2-2
CDR3nt: TGTGCCAGGAGACCGGGGGAGCTGTTTTTT
CDR3aa: CARRPGELFF

d_gene: TRBD2
v_gene: TRBV2
abundance: many
j_gene: TRBJ2-5
CDR3nt: TGTGCCAGCAGTGAAGCCGCGCGGACTAGCGGGGGACCCACAGAGACCCAGTACTTC
CDR3aa: CASSEAARTSGGPTETQYF

d_gene: -
v_gene: TRBV5-1
abundance: -
j_gene: TRBJ1-1
CDR3nt: TGCGCCAGCAGCTTGGAGGTTACAGGGATCACTGAAGCTTTCTTT
CDR3aa: CASSLEVTGITEAFF

d_gene: -
v_gene: TRBV20-1
abundance: many
j_gene: TRBJ1-4
CDR3nt: TGCAGTGCTAGAATAGGGGATGAAAAACTGTTTTTT
CDR3aa: CSARIGDEKLFF

d_gene: TRBD1
v_gene: TRBV7-2
abundance: many
j_gene: TRBJ2-7
CDR3nt: TGTGCCAGCAGCACTTGGACAGGGTCCGACGAGCAGTACTTC
CDR3aa: CASSTWTGSDEQYF

d_gene: -
v_gene: TRBV10-3
abundance: -
j_gene: TRBJ1-4
CDR3nt: TGTGCCTCGGCTCCGGGGGATAATGAAAAACTGTTTTTT
CDR3aa: CASAPGDNEKLFF

d_gene: -
v_gene: TRBV14
abundance: few
j_gene: TRBJ1-1
CDR3nt: TGTGCCAGCAGCCAAGGTCCTTGGGCCGGGGGCACTGAAGCTTTCTTT
CDR3aa: CASSQGPWAGGTEAFF

d_gene: TRBD1
v_gene: TRBV6-5
abundance: many
j_gene: TRBJ1-2
CDR3nt: TGTGCCAGCAGTGTGACAGGGGGCGCCCCGGGAGGCTACACCTTC
CDR3aa: CASSVTGGAPGGYTF

d_gene: -
v_gene: TRBV7-9
abundance: few
j_gene: TRBJ1-1
CDR3nt: TGTGCCAGCAGCGGACTCAGGGTTTCTGGCACTGAAGCTTTCTTT
CDR3aa: CASSGLRVSGTEAFF

d_gene: -
v_gene: TRBV5-4
abundance: -
j_gene: TRBJ1-2
CDR3nt: TGTGCCAGCAGCCAAGCCCAGGCAGATTATGGCTACACCTTC
CDR3aa: CASSQAQADYGYTF

d_gene: -
v_gene: TRBV2
abundance: -
j_gene: TRBJ2-5
CDR3nt: TGTGCCAGCAGAGTCGGAGGGGACGAAGAGACCCAGTACTTC
CDR3aa: CASRVGGDEETQYF

d_gene: -
v_gene: TRBV29-1
abundance: many
j_gene: TRBJ1-1
CDR3nt: TGCAGCGTTGAAGATCCAGAAGAGCGGGCAGGGGACATTGAAGCTTTCTTT
CDR3aa: CSVEDPEERAGDIEAFF

d_gene: -
v_gene: TRBV6-6
abundance: many
j_gene: TRBJ2-7
CDR3nt: TGTGCCAGCAGAGCAGACAGCTACGAGCAGTACTTC
CDR3aa: CASRADSYEQYF

d_gene: -
v_gene: TRBV30
abundance: many
j_gene: TRBJ2-1
CDR3nt: TGTGCCTGGAGTGTATGGCAGGGGAGCTCCTACAATGAGCAGTTCTTC
CDR3aa: CAWSVWQGSSYNEQFF

d_gene: TRBD1
v_gene: TRBV12-3/TRBV12-4
abundance: few
j_gene: TRBJ1-3
CDR3nt: TGTGCCAGCAGCCCACAGGGGGGCGGAAACACCATATATTTT
CDR3aa: CASSPQGGGNTIYF

d_gene: -
v_gene: TRBV5-1
abundance: once
j_gene: TRBJ1-4
CDR3nt: TGCGCCAGCAGCTTAGGACAGTTCAGTAATGAAAAACTGTTTTTT
CDR3aa: CASSLGQFSNEKLFF

d_gene: -
v_gene: TRBV5-1
abundance: -
j_gene: TRBJ1-6
CDR3nt: TGTGCCAGCAGCTTACCGACAGTTTCACCCCTCCACTTT
CDR3aa: CASSLPTVSPLHF

d_gene: -
v_gene: TRBV12-3/TRBV12-4
abundance: many
j_gene: TRBJ1-5
CDR3nt: TGTGCCAGCAGTTTTGGCCACGGGGGATGGAACAATCAGCCCCAGCATTTT
CDR3aa: CASSFGHGGWNNQPQHF

d_gene: TRBD1
v_gene: TRBV19
abundance: many
j_gene: TRBJ1-6
CDR3nt: TGTGCCAGTAGTTTTGACAGGGTTGAAGGATCACCCCTCCACTTT
CDR3aa: CASSFDRVEGSPLHF

d_gene: TRBD1
v_gene: TRBV5-8
abundance: -
j_gene: TRBJ2-5
CDR3nt: TGTGCCAGCAGCCTCTGGGACAGGGAAGAGACCCAGTACTTC
CDR3aa: CASSLWDREETQYF

d_gene: TRBD2
v_gene: TRBV6-4
abundance: -
j_gene: TRBJ2-3
CDR3nt: TGTGCCAGCAGTGAAGTAGCGGGGGGAAGCACAGATACGCAGTATTTT
CDR3aa: CASSEVAGGSTDTQYF

d_gene: TRBD2
v_gene: TRBV6-6
abundance: many
j_gene: TRBJ2-2
CDR3nt: TGTGCCAGCAGCCAATGGGCGGGAGAGAACACCGGGGAGCTGTTTTTT
CDR3aa: CASSQWAGENTGELFF